Included here is one TCR beta chain sequence, with context. This clonotype was picked up many times. The clone's antigen remains unknown. Base qualities are not provided; no much larger clone lies one nucleotide away. This specimen comes from a study of read filtering for tumor transcriptome and immune sequencing (dated by TCRdb to between 2020 and 2021). Context from the whole study: The cohort was composed of 17 to 20 male and 14 to 15 female patients, with a mean age of approximately 66 years and an age range of about 40 to 90. By revised international staging, eight or nine patients were R-ISS I, over 15 were R-ISS II and about 7 were R-ISS III. After DNase treatment, whole-transcriptome libraries were prepared using the TruSeq RNA Access Library Prep Kit. Per sample, about 4.05 to 10.27 million TCR-region mapped reads were obtained with IR-seq, compared with only 85 to 1273 with RNA-seq. Using the same bone marrow samples, the study ran both targeted immune repertoire sequencing and bulk whole-transcriptome sequencing and then compared the TCR repertoires from each method. One main goal was a read-filtering strategy for immune repertoire data, in particular deciding whether clonotypes backed by only one read should be removed. Results and caveats for the whole study, not just this receptor: Removing single-read clonotypes increased the correlation between IR-seq and RNA-seq shared clonotype proportions. Rather than purified T cells, the sorted CD138-negative fraction was a mixed bone marrow immune population. Single-read clonotypes made up roughly 82% of clonotypes but about 3.2% of total reads in IR-seq, and roughly three quarters of clonotypes and about 45% of reads in RNA-seq. Compared with RNA-seq, IR-seq captured clonotypes at much higher depth and more reliably, and a smaller IR-seq throughput was enough to identify most shared clonotypes.

From V the trimming removes 5 bases and from J it removes 4 bases, while the gene matches leave 5 bases of the junction unaccounted for. As encoded in the germline V gene (reference sequence), CDR1 is DFQATT while CDR2 is SNEGSKA. The CDR3 has 12 amino acids, counting the end cysteine and phenylalanine. Just CDR3 DNA is preserved here, 36 bases in frame from base 1. The Immunoverse kit was used to build TCR libraries from around 400 ng RNA, with molecular barcoded adaptors covering alpha/delta and beta/gamma chains. TCR library preparation was performed with the same RNA that was used for transcriptome sequencing. An Illumina HiSeq 4000 with 2 x 150 cycles was used to sequence the TCR libraries. Processing in the source paper ran as follows. MiXCR aligned TCR reads to human V, D, J and C references and assembled the aligned reads into CDR3 clonotypes, with quality filtering and error correction included. The tcR package in R was used for analysis of clonotype counts and gene usage diversity. Raw mapping reads were checked after the RNA-seq reads had been mapped by STAR aligner version 2.5.3a onto the human GRCh37 genome. To test the effect of sequencing depth on detected clonotypes, IR-seq fastq files were randomly downsampled using Seqtk 1.3. Through fastp at Q25 and MiXCR, TCRdb rebuilt clones from the public reads, retaining in-frame beta chains. CDR3 protein duplicates are merged, each entry listing the most common genes and DNA. TCRdb, not the original authors, processed these V and J calls. The sample table holds 85,000 to 100,000 distinct CDR3 sequences, of which roughly a fifth were seen once. Roughly 10% of the sample comes from the top ten.

Each patient had bone marrow sampled at the time of active disease. Ficoll-Hypaque density gradient centrifugation was used to isolate bone marrow mononuclear cells. To remove myeloma plasma cells, the cells were labeled with CD138 magnetic microbeads on a MACS separator, and CD138-negative cells were then collected by negative selection. Purity of the isolated cells was checked by flow cytometry on an Attune NxT using CD138 antibodies. TRIzol reagent was used to extract total RNA, and a NanoDrop spectrophotometer was used to quantify the extracted RNA. Paired RNA-seq and IR-seq were performed on each patient's CD138-negative bone marrow sample.

This TCR was recovered from a donor aged 40 or over with multiple myeloma. Specimen: a population of CD138-negative cells sorted from bone marrow. The cell subset or site label of this sample denotes: bone marrow mononuclear cells depleted of CD138+ plasma/myeloma cells by negative magnetic selection. The chain is made from TRBV20-1 and TRBJ2-7; 7 middle bases align to TRBD2. The nucleotides are TGCAGTGCTGGCGGGAGTCCATACGAGCAGTACTTC. This sequence encodes CSAGGSPYEQYF.